This T cell receptor (beta chain) was retrieved from a study of CD8+ T cells in alopecia areata. Described treatment: oral pan-JAK inhibitor, 5-10 mg twice daily. Germline V CDR1 and CDR2: KGHSH, LQKENI. The V gene lost 8 bases and the J gene lost 8 bases, with 18 bases spanning the gap. This CDR3 is built from 13 residues. Following RNA extraction, reverse transcription yielded cDNA that acted as the sequencing template. Assay: immunoSEQ multiplex PCR; the TCRdb copy retains only in-frame clones and omits some. Of fewer than 250,000 clones detected, less than 65% appear once; the ten largest clones hold 3.5% to 5%.

The chain links TRBV18 to TRBJ1-2; D is unresolved. This TCR was recovered from a human donor with alopecia areata. The material sequenced was CD4+ T cells sorted from blood, taken at week 4, from a patient treated with tofacitinib. CDR3 loop: CASSGAGSWGYTF. CDR3 nucleotide sequence: TGTGCCAGCAGCGGAGCGGGGTCTTGGGGCTACACCTTC. Looking up the rest from reference TRBV18 and TRBJ1-2 gives the full variable domain: NAGVMQNPRHLVRRRGQEARLRCSPMKGHSHVYWYRQLPEEGLKFMVYLQKENIIDESGMPKERFSAEFPKEGPSILRIQQVVRGDSAAYFCASSGAGSWGYTFGSGTRLTVV.